These T cell receptor beta chains were read from a single sample in a study of blood T cell repertoires in COVID-19. Data came from immunoSEQ multiplex PCR; TCRdb stores just in-frame clones and leaves some out. The top ten hold approximately 2.1% of the sample, which has about 49,000 clones, around 87% seen once. Sequencing was carried out using peripheral blood. These receptors all stem from a woman older than 75 with COVID-19, enrolled during active disease. Each CDR3 is given without its conserved first and last residue. The order of the fields is J gene, V gene, CDR3 protein.

TRBJ2-1	TRBV19	ASSIPSGGRKNEQF
TRBJ1-5	TRBV5-1	ASSFRTGVKYSNQPQH
TRBJ2-3	TRBV5-4	ASSLALSSGSQDTQY
TRBJ1-1	TRBV6-5	ASREVGQFGAF
TRBJ2-3	TRBV24-1	ATSATGTQY
TRBJ1-2	TRBV19	ASSVTGVGYT
TRBJ2-7	TRBV6-6	ASSPLSRLGEQY
TRBJ1-4	TRBV5-4	ASSFRQAGDEKLF
TRBJ1-1	TRBV2	ASSESRSGNTEAF
TRBJ1-2	TRBV29-1	SVESGPYGYT
TRBJ1-6	TRBV11-2	ASSPRSYNSPLH
TRBJ2-2	TRBV15	ATSRGSLGGTGELF
TRBJ1-1	TRBV3-1/TRBV3-2	ASSQGQGGTEAF
TRBJ2-7	TRBV2	ASDGTSMAGIYEQY
TRBJ2-1	TRBV6-6	ASRVAGAYNEQF
TRBJ2-3	TRBV5-1	ASSLAGIPSSDTQY
TRBJ1-5	TRBV19	ASSPGTGYQPQH
TRBJ1-3	TRBV21-1	ASSTRVEGYTIY
TRBJ1-1	TRBV19	ASSFLRGAEAF
TRBJ2-1	TRBV11-1	ASSQGNEQF
TRBJ1-5	TRBV27	ASRGGNQPQH
TRBJ1-1	TRBV19	ASSYRAEAF
TRBJ2-5	TRBV7-3	ASSLLTRQETQY
TRBJ1-5	TRBV28	ASSTTGFNQPQH
TRBJ1-1	TRBV6-5	ASRRAGGENTEAF
TRBJ2-7	TRBV24-1	ATSAGGVSRNEQY
TRBJ1-5	TRBV19	ASSIGTVRYSNQPQH